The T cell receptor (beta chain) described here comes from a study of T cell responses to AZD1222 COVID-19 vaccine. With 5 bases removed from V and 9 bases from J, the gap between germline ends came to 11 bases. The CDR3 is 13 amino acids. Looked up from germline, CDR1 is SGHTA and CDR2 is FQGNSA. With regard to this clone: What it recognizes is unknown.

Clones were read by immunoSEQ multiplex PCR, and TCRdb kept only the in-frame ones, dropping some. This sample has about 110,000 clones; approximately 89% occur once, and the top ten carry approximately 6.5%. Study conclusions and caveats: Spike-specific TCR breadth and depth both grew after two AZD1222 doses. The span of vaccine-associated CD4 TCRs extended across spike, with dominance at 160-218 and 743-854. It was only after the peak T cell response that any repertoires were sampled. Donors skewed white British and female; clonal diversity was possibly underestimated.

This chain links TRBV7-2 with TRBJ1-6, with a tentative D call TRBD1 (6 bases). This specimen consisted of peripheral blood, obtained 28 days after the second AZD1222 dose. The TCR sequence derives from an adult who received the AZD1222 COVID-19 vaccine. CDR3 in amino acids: CASSVDRLSPLHF. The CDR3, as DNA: TGTGCCAGCAGCGTCGACAGGCTTTCACCCCTCCACTTT.